The next 24 T cell receptor beta chains were all read from a single sample in a study of blood T cell repertoires in COVID-19 (dated by TCRdb to about 2020). Library preparation was by the immunoSEQ multiplex PCR assay. Imported from immuneACCESS, the table was reduced by TCRdb to in-frame sequences with V and J called. These copies leave out some clones; in studies compared against another copy, an unresolved V gene accounts for under half, and the cause of the remainder is not known. In all, the sample holds 250,000 to 350,000 clones, and 85% to 90% of those were seen once. Together, the top ten hold around 11% of the sample. What was sequenced was peripheral blood. The receptors stem from a woman in her 30s with COVID-19, enrolled during active disease.

The chain joins TRBV5-1 to TRBJ2-7; 12 bases agree with TRBD2. The ends lost 3 bases at V and 2 bases at J; junction bases unmatched: 12. The CDR3 runs to 18 residues. Looked up from germline, CDR1 is SGHRS and CDR2 is YFSETQ. DNA for the CDR3: TGCGCCAGCAGCTCTCCGAGACTAGCGGGAGTTAGGACCTACGAGCAGTACTTC. Protein: CASSSPRLAGVRTYEQYF. Supplemented by reference TRBV5-1 and TRBJ2-7, the full variable domain reads KAGVTQTPRYLIKTRGQQVTLSCSPISGHRSVSWYQQTPGQGLQFLFEYFSETQRNKGNFPGRFSGRQFSNSRSEMNVSTLELGDSALYLCASSSPRLAGVRTYEQYFGPGTRLTVT.

The V gene is TRBV4-1, the J gene TRBJ1-1; D uncertain. Looked up from germline, CDR1 is MGHRA and CDR2 is YSYEKL. The V end lost 3 bases, the J end lost 1 base, and 12 bases lay between the germline ends. The CDR3 is 15 residues long. This chain's CDR3 is CASSQSGLKNTEAFF. The CDR3 DNA sequence: TGCGCCAGCAGCCAGTCTGGACTCAAGAACACTGAAGCTTTCTTT.

On this clone itself: A read error may produce the germline difference seen at one junction end. J is TRBJ1-2 and V is TRBV10-3, with D perhaps matching TRBD1 (5 bases). Germline-derived CDR1 and CDR2 are ENHRY and SYGVKD. The CDR3 has 16 residues. The CDR3 loop reads CAISEFRDSRGYGYTF. The CDR3 bases are TGTGCCATCAGCGAGTTCCGGGACTCTAGAGGCTATGGCTACACCTTC.

The chain links TRBV7-8 to TRBJ2-7; TRBD2 aligns across 11 bases. Losses at the gene ends were 4 bases for V and 4 bases for J; bases not matched to a gene: 9. The V gene's germline CDR1 is SGHVS and CDR2 FQNEAQ. The CDR3 is 16 amino acids. The CDR3 reads CASSSHQTSGIYEQYF. DNA of the CDR3: TGTGCCAGCAGCTCCCATCAGACTAGCGGGATATACGAGCAGTACTTC.

The rearrangement uses TRBV28 and TRBJ2-1, with 9 nucleotides matching TRBD2. In germline, CDR1 is MDHEN, CDR2 SYDVKM. The junction had 13 bases not matched to a gene; V was cut back by 6 bases and J by 4 bases. This CDR3 spans 17 amino acids. For the CDR3, the DNA is TGTGCCAGCAGCCCCTTTGGTAGCGGGGGAACTTACAATGAGCAGTTCTTC. It specifies CASSPFGSGGTYNEQFF.

The chain employs TRBV6-6 and TRBJ1-3; a weak D match, TRBD1 (6 bases). V was cut by 2 bases and J by 0 bases, with 8 bases left in between. The CDR3 is made up of 15 amino acids. The germline V gene encodes CDR1 MNHNY and CDR2 SVGAGI (reference sequence). This CDR3 reads CASSYRDNSGNTIYF. The DNA of the CDR3 is TGTGCCAGCAGTTACCGGGACAACTCTGGAAACACCATATATTTT.

The V gene is TRBV14, the J gene TRBJ2-5; 8 bases fit TRBD2. CDR3 size: 14 residues. Germline CDR1 reads SGHDN; CDR2 reads FVKESK. V was clipped by 2 bases and J by 5 bases; unmatched bases: 4. CDR3 loop: CASSQMTGGETQYF. The DNA for the CDR3 is TGTGCCAGCAGCCAAATGACGGGAGGGGAGACCCAGTACTTC.

A remark on this clone: Germline and junction disagree at one end, which may indicate a read error. The chain couples TRBV7-7 to TRBJ2-5, with 9 bases matching TRBD2. Per the germline V gene, CDR1 is SSHAT and CDR2 is FNYEAQ (reference sequence). This CDR3 is 15 amino acids long. This chain's CDR3 is CASSLESAGGETQYF. CDR3 in DNA: TGTGCTAGCAGCTTAGAGAGCGCGGGGGGGGAGACCCAGTACTTC.

This chain joins TRBV2 and TRBJ2-7, with TRBD2 matching over 7 bases. V shed 4 bases and J 4 bases; nucleotides not matched to a gene: 7. The germline CDR1 and CDR2 sequences are SNHLY and FYNNEI. The CDR3 length is 14 residues. The CDR3 bases are TGTGCCAGCAGTGTGACTAGCCGCTCATACGAGCAGTACTTC. It translates to CASSVTSRSYEQYF.

The chain is built from TRBV9 and TRBJ2-1; the match to TRBD2 covers 13 bases. Germline CDR1 and CDR2: SGDLS and YYNGEE. V shed 0 bases and J 2 bases; nucleotides not matched to a gene: 8. The CDR3 covers 19 residues. The CDR3 DNA reads as TGTGCCAGCAGCGTAGCCGGGACTAGCGGGACACTACCCTACAATGAGCAGTTCTTC. Its protein product is CASSVAGTSGTLPYNEQFF.

The V and J genes are TRBV24-1 and TRBJ2-3; 7 nucleotides agree with TRBD2. With 4 bases clipped from V and 0 bases from J, the junction kept 6 bases outside the gene matches. Germline assignment: CDR1 KGHDR and CDR2 SFDVKD. CDR3 length equals 16 residues. In DNA form, the CDR3 reads TGTGCCACCAGTGACCCCGGGAGGCCTAGCACAGATACGCAGTATTTT. Translated: CATSDPGRPSTDTQYF.

This chain connects TRBV5-4 to TRBJ2-4; 7 nucleotides line up with TRBD2. This CDR3 is built from 15 residues. Per the germline V gene, CDR1 is SGHNT and CDR2 is YYREEE (reference sequence). V gave up 3 bases and J gave up 4 bases; unmatched junction bases: 7. The CDR3 DNA sequence: TGTGCCAGCAGCTCGAGCGGGACTTCGAAAAACATTCAGTACTTC. As protein: CASSSSGTSKNIQYF.

The chain has TRBV6-5 and TRBJ1-2, with unresolved D. CDR3 length equals 15 residues. V shed 0 bases and J shed 1 base, with 9 bases lying between them. The germline gives CDR1 MNHEY, CDR2 SVGAGI. The DNA for the CDR3 is TGTGCCAGCAGTTACTCGGTGGGCAGTAACTATGGCTACACCTTC. It translates to CASSYSVGSNYGYTF.

A remark on this clone: The identical CDR3 is also encoded by other nucleotide sequences in the sample. The chain recombines TRBV6-5 with TRBJ2-7; 7 nucleotides match TRBD2. J lost 0 bases, V lost 0 bases, and 2 bases had no gene match. Germline CDR1 reads MNHEY; CDR2 reads SVGAGI. This CDR3 comprises 15 residues. The CDR3 DNA reads TGTGCCAGCAGTTACTCGTCTAGCGGCTCCTACGAGCAGTACTTC. Residues: CASSYSSSGSYEQYF.

The CDR3 nucleotides read TGTGCCAGCAGCTTAAGGCGGGAGGGCCTTCACAATGAGCAGTTCTTC. It translates to CASSLRREGLHNEQFF. The chain is built from TRBV7-9 and TRBJ2-1; 9 bases align to TRBD2. Germline V gene sequence: CDR1 SEHNR, CDR2 FQNEAQ (reference sequence). There are 16 residues in the CDR3. Trimming at V came to 2 bases and at J to 5 bases, leaving 7 bases not matched to a gene. Full variable domain (outside the CDR3, taken from reference TRBV7-9 and TRBJ2-1): DTGVSQNPRHKITKRGQNVTFRCDPISEHNRLYWYRQTLGQGPEFLTYFQNEAQLEKSRLLSDRFSAERPKGSFSTLEIQRTEQGDSAMYLCASSLRREGLHNEQFFGPGTRLTVL.

Written as DNA, the CDR3 is TGTGCCAGCAGTCCCCCAGGGGAAGGTAGAGAGCAGTACTTC. Translation: CASSPPGEGREQYF. V is TRBV6-2 or TRBV6-3 and J is TRBJ2-7; possibly TRBD1 for D (6 bases). V lost 5 bases, J lost 7 bases, and 18 bases lay in between. The CDR3 is made up of 14 amino acids. Germline values: CDR1 MNHEY, CDR2 SVGEGT.

As regards this clone: One junction end does not reproduce the germline sequence, and a read error may be involved. The J gene is TRBJ2-1, the V gene TRBV7-9; 11 bases are a match to TRBD2. The CDR3 is made up of 14 amino acids. Per germline, CDR1 SEHNR and CDR2 FQNEAQ (reference sequence). Here the CDR3 DNA reads TGTGCCAGCAGTTTAGCGGGAGGGACCAATGAGCAGTTCTTC. It encodes CASSLAGGTNEQFF.

The chain is built from TRBV9 and TRBJ2-7, with a possible D match to TRBD2 (6 bases). CDR1 SGDLS and CDR2 YYNGEE come from the germline V gene. V lost 3 bases and J 2 bases, leaving 12 bases between the germline ends. CDR3 size: 14 residues. CDR3 in DNA: TGTGCCAGCAGCGCTGACGGGGGAACCTACGAGCAGTACTTC. Its protein is CASSADGGTYEQYF.

The chain is built from TRBV5-1 and TRBJ2-5; 7 nucleotides line up with TRBD1. The length of the CDR3 is 15 residues. Germline CDR1 is SGHRS and CDR2 is YFSETQ. V trimming: 1 base; J trimming: 3 bases; junction bases outside the gene matches: 6. CDR3 protein: CASSLWQGVEETQYF. The CDR3 DNA follows: TGCGCCAGCAGCTTGTGGCAGGGGGTGGAAGAGACCCAGTACTTC. Full variable domain (outside the CDR3, taken from reference TRBV5-1 and TRBJ2-5): KAGVTQTPRYLIKTRGQQVTLSCSPISGHRSVSWYQQTPGQGLQFLFEYFSETQRNKGNFPGRFSGRQFSNSRSEMNVSTLELGDSALYLCASSLWQGVEETQYFGPGTRLLVL.

The chain joins TRBV5-5 to TRBJ2-3; weak D call: TRBD2 (6 bases). Trimming took 3 bases from V and 11 from J, leaving 13 bases between them. Looked up from germline, CDR1 is SGHKS and CDR2 is YYEKEE (reference sequence). The CDR3 sequence is 12 residues long. The chain's CDR3 is CASSYRGFEQYF. The CDR3 DNA sequence: TGTGCCAGCAGCTACCGGGGGTTCGAGCAGTATTTT.

The chain employs TRBV2 and TRBJ2-4, with 11 nucleotides matching TRBD2. The CDR3 has 16 residues. V lost 6 bases to trimming and J lost 0 bases; unmatched junction nucleotides: 4. Germline CDR1 reads SNHLY; CDR2 reads FYNNEI. This CDR3 reads CASSPGLAVAKNIQYF. CDR3 coding DNA: TGTGCCAGCAGCCCGGGACTAGCGGTAGCCAAAAACATTCAGTACTTC.

With regard to this clone: This specimen includes other DNA sequences encoding the same CDR3. V is TRBV7-9 and J is TRBJ1-4, with D perhaps matching TRBD1 (5 bases). The CDR3 contains 12 residues. V dropped 5 bases and J dropped 8 bases, with 9 bases sitting between them. The germline V gene has CDR1 SEHNR and CDR2 FQNEAQ (reference sequence). The CDR3 sequence is CASSLRGEKLFF. The CDR3 nucleotides are TGTGCCAGCAGCCTCCGGGGGGAAAAACTGTTTTTT. The whole variable domain, filled in from reference TRBV7-9 and TRBJ1-4, reads DTGVSQNPRHKITKRGQNVTFRCDPISEHNRLYWYRQTLGQGPEFLTYFQNEAQLEKSRLLSDRFSAERPKGSFSTLEIQRTEQGDSAMYLCASSLRGEKLFFGSGTQLSVL.

Of note for this clone: At the DNA level, this CDR3 is encoded by other sequences in the same sample as well. V is TRBV6-5 and J is TRBJ2-7, with 7 bases identical to TRBD1. Germline CDR1 is MNHEY and CDR2 is SVGAGI. CDR3 length: 15 amino acids. V shed 0 bases, J shed 0 bases, and the junction held 2 bases outside the gene matches. CDR3: CASSYSRDSSYEQYF. DNA of the CDR3: TGTGCCAGCAGTTACTCCCGGGACAGCTCCTACGAGCAGTACTTC.

The rearrangement joins TRBV6-2 or TRBV6-3 to TRBJ2-1; D remains unclear. CDR3 length equals 14 residues. In germline, CDR1 is MNHEY, CDR2 SVGEGT. The ends were cut back, 0 bases at V and 5 bases at J, with 8 bases in the middle. CDR3 coding DNA: TGTGCCAGCAGTTACTCGCTCAGAAACAATGAGCAGTTCTTC. This encodes CASSYSLRNNEQFF.